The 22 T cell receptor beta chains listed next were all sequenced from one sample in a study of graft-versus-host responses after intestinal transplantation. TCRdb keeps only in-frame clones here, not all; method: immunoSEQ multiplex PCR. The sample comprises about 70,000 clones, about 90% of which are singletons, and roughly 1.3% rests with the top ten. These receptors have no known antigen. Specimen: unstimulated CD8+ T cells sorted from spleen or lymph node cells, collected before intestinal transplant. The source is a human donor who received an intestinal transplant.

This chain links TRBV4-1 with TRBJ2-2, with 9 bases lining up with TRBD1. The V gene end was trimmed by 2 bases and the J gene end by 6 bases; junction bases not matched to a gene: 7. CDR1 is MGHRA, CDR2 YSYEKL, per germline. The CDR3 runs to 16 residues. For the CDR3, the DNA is TGCGCCAGCAGCCAAACCGGGACAGGGTGGCCCGGGGAGCTGTTTTTT. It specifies CASSQTGTGWPGELFF.

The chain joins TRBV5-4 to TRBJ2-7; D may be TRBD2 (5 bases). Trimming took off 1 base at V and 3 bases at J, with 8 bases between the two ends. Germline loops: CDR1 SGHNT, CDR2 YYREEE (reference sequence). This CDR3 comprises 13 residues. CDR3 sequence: CASSLSGDYEQYF. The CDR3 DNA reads TGTGCCAGCAGCTTGTCCGGGGACTACGAGCAGTACTTC.

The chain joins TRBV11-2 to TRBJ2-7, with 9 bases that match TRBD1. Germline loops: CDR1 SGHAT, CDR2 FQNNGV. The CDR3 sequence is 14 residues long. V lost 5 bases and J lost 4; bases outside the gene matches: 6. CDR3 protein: CASSAWDRVYEQYF. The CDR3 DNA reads TGTGCCAGCAGCGCCTGGGACAGGGTGTACGAGCAGTACTTC.

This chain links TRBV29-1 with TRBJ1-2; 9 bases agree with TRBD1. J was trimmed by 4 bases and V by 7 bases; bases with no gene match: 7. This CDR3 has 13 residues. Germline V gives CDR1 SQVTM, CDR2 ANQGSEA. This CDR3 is CSATTGGLYGYTF. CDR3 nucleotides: TGCAGCGCGACCACAGGGGGCCTCTATGGCTACACCTTC.

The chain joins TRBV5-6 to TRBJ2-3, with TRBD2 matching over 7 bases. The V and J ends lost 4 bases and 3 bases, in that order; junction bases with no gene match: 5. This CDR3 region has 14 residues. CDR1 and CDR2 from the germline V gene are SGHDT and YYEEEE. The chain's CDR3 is CASSPGLGTDTQYF. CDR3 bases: TGTGCCAGCAGCCCTGGACTAGGGACAGATACGCAGTATTTT. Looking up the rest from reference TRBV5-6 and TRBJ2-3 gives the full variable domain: DAGVTQSPTHLIKTRGQQVTLRCSPKSGHDTVSWYQQALGQGPQFIFQYYEEEERQRGNFPDRFSGHQFPNYSSELNVNALLLGDSALYLCASSPGLGTDTQYFGPGTRLTVL.

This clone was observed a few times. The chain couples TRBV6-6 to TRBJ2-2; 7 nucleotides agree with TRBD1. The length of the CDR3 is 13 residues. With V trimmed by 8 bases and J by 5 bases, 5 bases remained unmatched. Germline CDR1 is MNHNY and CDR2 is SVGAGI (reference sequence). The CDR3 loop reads CASLGGRTGELFF. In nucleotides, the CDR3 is TGTGCCAGCTTAGGGGGCCGGACCGGGGAGCTGTTTTTT.

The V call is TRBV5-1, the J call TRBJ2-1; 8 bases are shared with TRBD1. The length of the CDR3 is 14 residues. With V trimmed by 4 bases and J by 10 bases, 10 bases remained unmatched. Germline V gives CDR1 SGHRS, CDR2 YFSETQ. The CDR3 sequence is CASSTETGAVEQFF. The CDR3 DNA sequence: TGCGCCAGCAGCACAGAGACAGGGGCCGTCGAGCAGTTCTTC.

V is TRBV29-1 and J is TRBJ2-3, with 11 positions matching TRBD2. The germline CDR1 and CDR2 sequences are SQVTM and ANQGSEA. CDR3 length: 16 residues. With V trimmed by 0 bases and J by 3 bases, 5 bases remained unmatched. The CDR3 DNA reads TGCAGCGTTGAAGATCCTAGCGGGGGGATAACAGATACGCAGTATTTT. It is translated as CSVEDPSGGITDTQYF.

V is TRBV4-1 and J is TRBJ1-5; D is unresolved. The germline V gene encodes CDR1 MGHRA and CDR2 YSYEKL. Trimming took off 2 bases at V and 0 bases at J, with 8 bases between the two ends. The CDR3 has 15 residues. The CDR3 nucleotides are TGCGCCAGCAGCCAATGGGCAGATAGCAATCAGCCCCAGCATTTT. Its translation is CASSQWADSNQPQHF.

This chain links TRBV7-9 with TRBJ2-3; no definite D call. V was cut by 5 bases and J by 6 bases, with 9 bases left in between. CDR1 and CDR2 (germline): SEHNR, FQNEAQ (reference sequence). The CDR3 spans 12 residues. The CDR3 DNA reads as TGTGCCAGCAGCCGGGTTCGGGATACGCAGTATTTT. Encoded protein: CASSRVRDTQYF.

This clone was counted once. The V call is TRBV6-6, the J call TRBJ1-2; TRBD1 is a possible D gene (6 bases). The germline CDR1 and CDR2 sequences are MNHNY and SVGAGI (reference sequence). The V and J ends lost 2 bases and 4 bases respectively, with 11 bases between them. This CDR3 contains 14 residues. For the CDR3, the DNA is TGTGCCAGCAGTTACGGGGGCAAACTCTATGGCTACACCTTC. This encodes CASSYGGKLYGYTF.

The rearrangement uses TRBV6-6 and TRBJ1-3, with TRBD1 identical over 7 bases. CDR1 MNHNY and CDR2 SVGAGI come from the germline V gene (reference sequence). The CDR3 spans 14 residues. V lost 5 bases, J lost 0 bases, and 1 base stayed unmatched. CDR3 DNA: TGTGCCAGCAGTAGACAGGGCTCTGGAAACACCATATATTTT. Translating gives CASSRQGSGNTIYF.

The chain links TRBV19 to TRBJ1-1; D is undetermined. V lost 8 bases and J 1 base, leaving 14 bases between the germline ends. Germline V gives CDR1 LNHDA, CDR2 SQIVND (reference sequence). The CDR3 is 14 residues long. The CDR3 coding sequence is TGTGCCAGTGGAGATCCCCCGGGGAACACTGAAGCTTTCTTT. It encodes CASGDPPGNTEAFF.

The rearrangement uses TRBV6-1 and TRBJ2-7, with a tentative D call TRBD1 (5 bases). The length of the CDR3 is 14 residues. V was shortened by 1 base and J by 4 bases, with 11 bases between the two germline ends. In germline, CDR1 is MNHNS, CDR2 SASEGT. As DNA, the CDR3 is TGTGCCAGCAGTGAAGAAAGGGGCCGGTACGAGCAGTACTTC. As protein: CASSEERGRYEQYF.

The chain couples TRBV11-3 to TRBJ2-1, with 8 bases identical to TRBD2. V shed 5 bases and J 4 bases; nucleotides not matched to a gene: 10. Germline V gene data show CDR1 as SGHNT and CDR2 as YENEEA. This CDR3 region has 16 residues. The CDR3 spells CASSLWTSPGYNEQFF. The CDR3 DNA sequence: TGTGCCAGCAGCCTCTGGACTAGCCCGGGGTACAATGAGCAGTTCTTC.

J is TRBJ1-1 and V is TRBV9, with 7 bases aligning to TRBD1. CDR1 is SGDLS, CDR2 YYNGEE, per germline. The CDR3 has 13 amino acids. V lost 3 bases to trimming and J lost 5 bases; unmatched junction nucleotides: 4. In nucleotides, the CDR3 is TGTGCCAGCAGCGGACAGGGATGGACTGAAGCTTTCTTT. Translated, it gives CASSGQGWTEAFF.

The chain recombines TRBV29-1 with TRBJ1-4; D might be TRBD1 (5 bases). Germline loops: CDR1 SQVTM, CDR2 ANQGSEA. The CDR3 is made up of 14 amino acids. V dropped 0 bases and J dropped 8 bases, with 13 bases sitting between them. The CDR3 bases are TGCAGCGTTGAAGATGAAGGGGCTTCCGAAAAACTGTTTTTT. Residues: CSVEDEGASEKLFF. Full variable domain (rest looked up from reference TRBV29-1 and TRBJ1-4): SAVISQKPSRDICQRGTSLTIQCQVDSQVTMMFWYRQQPGQSLTLIATANQGSEATYESGFVIDKFPISRPNLTFSTLTVSNMSPEDSSIYLCSVEDEGASEKLFFGSGTQLSVL.

This chain's CDR3 is CASSFPGGLVNEKLFF. The CDR3 DNA follows: TGTGCCAGCAGCTTCCCGGGAGGCTTGGTTAATGAAAAACTGTTTTTT. V is TRBV11-2 and J is TRBJ1-4; D is undetermined. CDR1 is SGHAT, CDR2 FQNNGV, per germline. Trimming left V 3 bases short and J 4 bases short, with 15 bases between. This CDR3 is built from 16 residues.

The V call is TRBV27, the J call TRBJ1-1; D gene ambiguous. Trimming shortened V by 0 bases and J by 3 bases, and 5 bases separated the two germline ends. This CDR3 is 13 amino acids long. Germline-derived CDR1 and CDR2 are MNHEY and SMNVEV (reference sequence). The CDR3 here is CASSLSSDTEAFF. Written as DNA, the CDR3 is TGTGCCAGCAGTTTATCGAGCGACACTGAAGCTTTCTTT.

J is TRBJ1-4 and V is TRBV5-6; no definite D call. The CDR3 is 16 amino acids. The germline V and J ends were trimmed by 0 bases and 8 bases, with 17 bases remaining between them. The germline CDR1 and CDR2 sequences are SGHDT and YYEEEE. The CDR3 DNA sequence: TGTGCCAGCAGCTTGGCGGGAGACGGCCTCGGAGAAAAACTGTTTTTT. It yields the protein CASSLAGDGLGEKLFF.

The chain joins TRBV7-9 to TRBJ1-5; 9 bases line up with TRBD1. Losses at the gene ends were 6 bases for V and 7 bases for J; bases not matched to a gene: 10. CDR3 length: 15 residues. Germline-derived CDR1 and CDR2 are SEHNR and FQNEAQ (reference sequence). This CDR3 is CASSFHRGLDQPQHF. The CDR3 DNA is TGTGCCAGCAGTTTCCACAGGGGGCTCGACCAGCCCCAGCATTTT.

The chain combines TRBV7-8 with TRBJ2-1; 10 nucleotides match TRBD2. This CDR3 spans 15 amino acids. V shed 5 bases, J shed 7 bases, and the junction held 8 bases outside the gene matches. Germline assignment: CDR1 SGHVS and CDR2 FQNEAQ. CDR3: CASSRSGGAGNEQFF. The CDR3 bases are TGTGCCAGCAGCCGCAGCGGGGGGGCCGGAAATGAGCAGTTCTTC.